The 24 T cell receptor beta chains reported below all come from one sample, sequenced in a study of neurological immune-mediated disorders. TCRdb re-called the 5' RACE reads with MiXCR, one entry per CDR3 protein. This table has approximately 48,000 distinct CDR3 sequences, under 13% appearing once. The specimen was PBMCs. The receptors shown here come from an older man with HTLV-1-associated myelopathy (HAM/TSP).

The CDR3: CASSSQGQEEAFF. DNA of the CDR3: TGTGCCAGCAGCTCACAAGGGCAGGAAGAAGCTTTCTTT. The chain combines TRBV5-4 with TRBJ1-1; no clear D gene. Trimming stripped 3 bases from V and 8 bases from J, with 14 bases between. The germline gives CDR1 SGHNT, CDR2 YYREEE (reference sequence). The CDR3 length is 13 residues.

This clonotype was counted ten times or more. The chain joins TRBV5-1 to TRBJ2-2; D unresolved. Germline CDR1 and CDR2: SGHRS and YFSETQ. CDR3 size: 14 residues. The V end was cut by 5 bases, the J end by 2 bases, with 10 bases between. The CDR3 here is CASRLGRNTGELFF. DNA of the CDR3: TGCGCCAGCAGACTTGGCCGAAACACCGGGGAGCTGTTTTTT. Together with reference TRBV5-1 and TRBJ2-2, the CDR3 gives the full variable domain: KAGVTQTPRYLIKTRGQQVTLSCSPISGHRSVSWYQQTPGQGLQFLFEYFSETQRNKGNFPGRFSGRQFSNSRSEMNVSTLELGDSALYLCASRLGRNTGELFFGEGSRLTVL.

This clonotype appeared many times. The chain joins TRBV7-9 to TRBJ1-5, with D unclear. Germline V gene sequence: CDR1 SEHNR, CDR2 FQNEAQ (reference sequence). V lost 0 bases, J lost 5 bases, and 5 bases lay in between. The CDR3 extends over 13 amino acids. CDR3 nucleotide sequence: TGTGCCAGCAGCTTAGCAGGAGATCAGCCCCAGCATTTT. This sequence encodes CASSLAGDQPQHF. Supplemented by reference TRBV7-9 and TRBJ1-5, the full variable domain reads DTGVSQNPRHKITKRGQNVTFRCDPISEHNRLYWYRQTLGQGPEFLTYFQNEAQLEKSRLLSDRFSAERPKGSFSTLEIQRTEQGDSAMYLCASSLAGDQPQHFGDGTRLSIL.

This clonotype was detected ten times or more. The rearrangement links TRBV24-1 to TRBJ2-1, with TRBD2 matching 7 bases. The ends lost 0 bases at V and 10 bases at J; junction bases unmatched: 2. CDR3 length: 13 amino acids. Germline CDR1 reads KGHDR; CDR2 reads SFDVKD. In DNA, the CDR3 is TGTGCCACCAGTGATTTGCAACTAGCGGAGCAGTTCTTC. This sequence encodes CATSDLQLAEQFF.

At least ten counts were recorded for this clonotype. The chain links TRBV20-1 to TRBJ2-3; 7 bases line up with TRBD2. The trim removed 1 base at V and 5 bases at J, leaving 9 bases unmatched. The CDR3 runs to 15 residues. In germline, CDR1 is DFQATT, CDR2 SNEGSKA (reference sequence). DNA of the CDR3: TGCAGTGCTAGAGGGGGAACTCGCGGGGGAGATACGCAGTATTTT. This translates into CSARGGTRGGDTQYF.

This clonotype was seen ten or more times. The J gene is TRBJ1-1, the V gene TRBV5-4, with unresolved D. In germline, CDR1 is SGHNT, CDR2 YYREEE (reference sequence). Trimming took off 2 bases at V and 3 bases at J, with 14 bases between the two ends. This CDR3 spans 15 amino acids. The CDR3 coding sequence is TGTGCCAGCAGCTTTGGTGGCAGGATGGACACTGAAGCTTTCTTT. Its translation: CASSFGGRMDTEAFF.

This clonotype was counted ten times or more. The V and J genes are TRBV4-3 and TRBJ2-3; D unclear. The germline V gene has CDR1 LGHNA and CDR2 YSLEER. V shed 0 bases and J shed 1 base, with 8 bases lying between them. The CDR3 is 15 residues long. CDR3 bases: TGCGCCAGCAGCCAAGAAAACTCGGGCACAGATACGCAGTATTTT. As protein: CASSQENSGTDTQYF.

V usage is TRBV20-1 and J usage is TRBJ1-1; D unresolved. V was shortened by 4 bases and J by 1 base, with 10 bases between the two germline ends. Germline lookup yields CDR1 DFQATT and CDR2 SNEGSKA (reference sequence). The CDR3 length is 13 residues. The CDR3 here is CSATDDPNTEAFF. The CDR3 DNA reads TGCAGTGCTACCGACGACCCGAACACTGAAGCTTTCTTT.

This clonotype was detected many times. The V and J genes are TRBV6-2 or TRBV6-3 and TRBJ2-1; maybe TRBD1 (6 bases). V lost 2 bases to trimming and J lost 4 bases, with 12 bases between them. Per the germline V gene, CDR1 is MNHEY and CDR2 is SVGEGT. CDR3 length equals 15 residues. The CDR3 reads CASSYRQGRYNEQFF. The CDR3 DNA reads as TGTGCCAGCAGTTACCGGCAGGGGCGTTACAATGAGCAGTTCTTC.

This clonotype was picked up many times. The chain employs TRBV7-2 and TRBJ2-7; the D gene is possibly TRBD1 (5 bases). The CDR3 is made up of 14 amino acids. Germline CDR1 and CDR2: SGHTA and FQGNSA. Trimming shortened V by 4 bases and J by 6 bases, and 16 bases separated the two germline ends. CDR3 amino acids: CASSYLREMGEQYF. CDR3 DNA: TGTGCCAGCAGCTACCTCAGGGAAATGGGCGAGCAGTACTTC.

Many counts were recorded for this clonotype. The rearrangement links TRBV7-2 to TRBJ2-3; D is unclear. Germline V gene lookup returns CDR1 SGHTA and CDR2 FQGNSA. Trimming took off 5 bases at V and 2 bases at J, with 5 bases between the two ends. The CDR3 sequence is 12 residues long. The chain's CDR3 is CASSPYTDTQYF. DNA for the CDR3: TGTGCCAGCAGCCCGTACACAGATACGCAGTATTTT.

A remark on this clonotype: Given a much more abundant clone one base away, this may be a read error. The chain couples TRBV29-1 to TRBJ2-1, with TRBD1 as a possible D gene (6 bases). Germline V CDR1 and CDR2: SQVTM, ANQGSEA. CDR3 length: 12 residues. CDR3 sequence: CSGLDSYNEQFF. The CDR3 DNA follows: TGCAGTGGCCTGGACAGCTACAATGAGCAGTTCTTC.

This clonotype was counted at least ten times. The rearrangement joins TRBV2 to TRBJ2-3; D could derive from TRBD1 or TRBD2 (6 bases each). From germline, CDR1 is SNHLY and CDR2 FYNNEI. With 6 bases removed from V and 2 bases from J, the gap between germline ends came to 18 bases. This CDR3 spans 16 amino acids. The CDR3: CASSASGAGITDTQYF. The CDR3 DNA sequence: TGTGCCAGCAGCGCCTCGGGGGCGGGAATCACAGATACGCAGTATTTT. Full variable domain (remainder filled in from reference TRBV2 and TRBJ2-3): EPEVTQTPSHQVTQMGQEVILRCVPISNHLYFYWYRQILGQKVEFLVSFYNNEISEKSEIFDDQFSVERPDGSNFTLKIRSTKLEDSAMYFCASSASGAGITDTQYFGPGTRLTVL.

This clonotype was detected many times. This sequence joins TRBV6-2 or TRBV6-3 and TRBJ2-6; D may be TRBD1 (6 bases). The CDR3 runs to 17 residues. V gave up 8 bases and J gave up 0 bases, with 17 bases separating them. Germline CDR1 is MNHEY and CDR2 is SVGEGT. CDR3 DNA: TGTGCCAGCGGACGGAACAGGGTTAACTCTGGGGCCAACGTCCTGACTTTC. Translation gives CASGRNRVNSGANVLTF.

This clonotype showed up many times. The V and J genes are TRBV28 and TRBJ2-3, with 7 bases lining up with TRBD2. This CDR3 is built from 14 residues. Trimming removed 9 bases from V and 2 bases from J; junction bases left unmatched: 8. Germline CDR1 is MDHEN and CDR2 is SYDVKM. This CDR3 reads CASLPSGLTDTQYF. The CDR3 DNA follows: TGTGCCAGTCTGCCTAGCGGACTCACAGATACGCAGTATTTT. Full variable domain (outside the CDR3, taken from reference TRBV28 and TRBJ2-3): DVKVTQSSRYLVKRTGEKVFLECVQDMDHENMFWYRQDPGLGLRLIYFSYDVKMKEKGDIPEGYSVSREKKERFSLILESASTNQTSMYLCASLPSGLTDTQYFGPGTRLTVL.

This clonotype was recorded at least ten times. The chain joins TRBV3-1 to TRBJ1-2, with 9 positions matching TRBD1. The V gene's germline CDR1 is LGHDT and CDR2 YNNKEL (reference sequence). CDR3 length: 17 residues. With 0 bases clipped from V and 4 bases from J, the junction kept 9 bases outside the gene matches. In DNA, the CDR3 is TGTGCCAGCAGCCAAGATTTTCGGGACAGGGTGATCTATGGCTACACCTTC. It codes for CASSQDFRDRVIYGYTF.

This clonotype showed up many times. The chain uses TRBV7-2 and TRBJ2-1; TRBD2 agrees at 8 bases. CDR3 length equals 14 residues. V shed 3 bases and J 4 bases; nucleotides not matched to a gene: 2. Germline V gives CDR1 SGHTA, CDR2 FQGNSA. The CDR3, as DNA: TGTGCCAGCAGCTTCGGGACTAGTTACAATGAGCAGTTCTTC. Translating gives CASSFGTSYNEQFF.

This chain connects TRBV11-2 to TRBJ2-7; 7 nucleotides line up with TRBD2. The CDR3 extends over 15 amino acids. Germline CDR1 and CDR2: SGHAT and FQNNGV. V shed 5 bases and J 0 bases; nucleotides not matched to a gene: 7. CDR3 sequence: CASSGFGGSSYEQYF. In nucleotides, the CDR3 is TGTGCCAGCAGCGGCTTTGGCGGGAGCTCCTACGAGCAGTACTTC.

This clonotype has ten or more counts. The chain has TRBV10-3 and TRBJ2-3, with D unclear. CDR1 is ENHRY, CDR2 SYGVKD, per germline. This CDR3 is built from 13 residues. Trimming took off 7 bases at V and 2 bases at J, with 10 bases between the two ends. CDR3 loop: CAINSLHTDTQYF. The CDR3 DNA reads as TGTGCCATCAACTCCCTTCACACAGATACGCAGTATTTT.

This clonotype was picked up many times. The chain has TRBV7-9 and TRBJ1-1; D not certain. Germline assignment: CDR1 SEHNR and CDR2 FQNEAQ (reference sequence). Trimming cost V 5 bases and J 1 base, with 8 bases left between them. This CDR3 is 13 amino acids long. CDR3 amino acids: CASSEGPNTEAFF. The CDR3 DNA is TGTGCCAGCAGCGAAGGGCCGAACACTGAAGCTTTCTTT.

The sample holds many counts of this clonotype. The chain couples TRBV12-3 or TRBV12-4 to TRBJ2-3; unclear D gene. The CDR3 extends over 13 amino acids. Deletions cut 6 bases from V and 2 bases from J, with 9 bases between. CDR3 residues: CASSRSITDTQYF. As DNA, the CDR3 is TGTGCCAGCAGCCGATCGATCACAGATACGCAGTATTTT.

This clonotype occurred many times. V usage is TRBV7-2 and J usage is TRBJ2-2, with TRBD2 matching 12 bases. The CDR3 runs to 18 residues. The junction had 11 bases not matched to a gene; V was cut back by 5 bases and J by 4 bases. Germline V lookup: CDR1 SGHTA, CDR2 FQGNSA. The DNA of the CDR3 is TGTGCCAGCAGCCGCGCTGGTCTAGCGGGGGGGGGCACCGGGGAGCTGTTTTTT. Its protein is CASSRAGLAGGGTGELFF.

At least ten counts were recorded for this clonotype. The chain carries TRBV7-6 and TRBJ2-3; D is perhaps TRBD1 (6 bases). The germline V gene has CDR1 SGHVS and CDR2 FNYEAQ. The V gene lost 2 bases and the J gene lost 5 bases, with 14 bases spanning the gap. The CDR3 extends over 15 amino acids. As DNA, the CDR3 is TGTGCCAGCAGCTTACGGTACAGGGCAGTAGATACGCAGTATTTT. It yields the protein CASSLRYRAVDTQYF.

Ten or more counts support this clonotype. The chain couples TRBV27 to TRBJ2-3; D is unclear. The V end was cut by 6 bases, the J end by 2 bases, with 9 bases between. This CDR3 comprises 13 residues. The germline gives CDR1 MNHEY, CDR2 SMNVEV (reference sequence). CDR3 loop: CASSGFHTDTQYF. The CDR3 nucleotides are TGTGCCAGCAGCGGATTCCACACAGATACGCAGTATTTT.